The clone carrying this T cell receptor (beta chain) was counted at least ten times. MiXCR, applied by TCRdb to the PCR reads, yields one record per CDR3 protein. This table has around 480,000 distinct CDR3 sequences, about 25% appearing once. This entry belongs to a study of molecular identifiers for immune sequencing clone quantification. At the level of the study: Split five ways in replicates, RNA from about 20,000 or 100,000 naive CD8 cells had four portions sequenced.

Sequencing was done on a sample of naive CD8+ T cells from blood, with Jurkat cell RNA spiked in. Subset meaning: FACS-sorted CD8+CD4-CCR7+CD45RA+ naive T cells. The TCR originated in a human donor in good health. Some libraries in this study had Jurkat cell RNA spiked in.

The CDR3 reads CSARDDQGEDATNEKLFF. The CDR3 nucleotides are TGCAGTGCTAGAGATGATCAGGGGGAGGACGCAACTAATGAAAAACTGTTTTTT. The chain is built from TRBV20-1 and TRBJ1-4; 7 bases line up with TRBD1. The V segment lost 0 bases and the J segment 0 bases; nucleotides outside the gene matches: 10. Germline values: CDR1 DFQATT, CDR2 SNEGSKA (reference sequence). This CDR3 spans 18 amino acids.